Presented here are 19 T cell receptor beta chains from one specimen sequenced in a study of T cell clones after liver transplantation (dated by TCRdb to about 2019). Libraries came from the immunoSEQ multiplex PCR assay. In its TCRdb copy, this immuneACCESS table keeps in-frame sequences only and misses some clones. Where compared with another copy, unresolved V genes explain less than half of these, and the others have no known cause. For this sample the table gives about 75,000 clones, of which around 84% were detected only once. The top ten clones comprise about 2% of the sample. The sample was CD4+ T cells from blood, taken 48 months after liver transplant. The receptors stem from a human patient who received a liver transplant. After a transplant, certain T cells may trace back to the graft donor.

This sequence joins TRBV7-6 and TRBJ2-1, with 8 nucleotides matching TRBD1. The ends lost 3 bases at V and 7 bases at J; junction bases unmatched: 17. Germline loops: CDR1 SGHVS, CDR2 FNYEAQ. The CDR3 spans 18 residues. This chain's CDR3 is CASSLAALKDRVKNEQFF. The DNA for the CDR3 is TGTGCCAGCAGCTTGGCCGCCCTAAAGGACAGGGTAAAGAATGAGCAGTTCTTC.

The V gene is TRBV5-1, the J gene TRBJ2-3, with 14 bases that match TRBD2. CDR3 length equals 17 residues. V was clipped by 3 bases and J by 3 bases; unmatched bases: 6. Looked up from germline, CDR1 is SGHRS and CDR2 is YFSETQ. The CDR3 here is CASSSGLAGGMTDTQYF. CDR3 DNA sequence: TGCGCCAGCAGCTCCGGACTAGCGGGGGGCATGACAGATACGCAGTATTTT. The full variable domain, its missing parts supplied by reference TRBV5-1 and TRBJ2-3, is KAGVTQTPRYLIKTRGQQVTLSCSPISGHRSVSWYQQTPGQGLQFLFEYFSETQRNKGNFPGRFSGRQFSNSRSEMNVSTLELGDSALYLCASSSGLAGGMTDTQYFGPGTRLTVL.

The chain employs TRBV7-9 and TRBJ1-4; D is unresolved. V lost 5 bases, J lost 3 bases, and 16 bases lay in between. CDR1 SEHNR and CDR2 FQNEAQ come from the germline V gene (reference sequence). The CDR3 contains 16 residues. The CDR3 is CASSRSDQVPNEKLFF. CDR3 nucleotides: TGTGCCAGCAGCCGAAGCGACCAGGTACCTAATGAAAAACTGTTTTTT.

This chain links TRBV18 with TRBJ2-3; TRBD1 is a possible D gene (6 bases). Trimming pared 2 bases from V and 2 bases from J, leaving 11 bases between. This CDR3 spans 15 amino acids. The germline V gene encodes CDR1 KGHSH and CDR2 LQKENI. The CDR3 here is CASSPDRKHTDTQYF. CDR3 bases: TGTGCCAGCTCACCAGACAGGAAACACACAGATACGCAGTATTTT.

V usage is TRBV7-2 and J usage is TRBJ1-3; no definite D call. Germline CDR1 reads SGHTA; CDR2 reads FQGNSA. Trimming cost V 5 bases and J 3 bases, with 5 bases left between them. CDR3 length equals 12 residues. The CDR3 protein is CASSPDGNTIYF. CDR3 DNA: TGTGCCAGCAGCCCAGATGGAAACACCATATATTTT.

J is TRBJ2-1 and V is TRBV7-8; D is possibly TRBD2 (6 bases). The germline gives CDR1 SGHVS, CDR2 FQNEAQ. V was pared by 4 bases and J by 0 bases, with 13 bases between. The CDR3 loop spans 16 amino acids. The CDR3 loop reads CASSSASASSYNEQFF. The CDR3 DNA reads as TGTGCCAGCAGCTCGGCTAGCGCGAGCTCCTACAATGAGCAGTTCTTC. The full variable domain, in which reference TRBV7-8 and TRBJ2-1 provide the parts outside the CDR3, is GAGVSQSPRYKVAKRGQDVALRCDPISGHVSLFWYQQALGQGPEFLTYFQNEAQLDKSGLPSDRFFAERPEGSVSTLKIQRTQQEDSAVYLCASSSASASSYNEQFFGPGTRLTVL.

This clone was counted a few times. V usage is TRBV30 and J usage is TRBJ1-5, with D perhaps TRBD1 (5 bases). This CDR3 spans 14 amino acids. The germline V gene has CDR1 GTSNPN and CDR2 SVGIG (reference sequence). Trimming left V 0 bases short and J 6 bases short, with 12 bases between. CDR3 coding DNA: TGTGCCTGGAGTGTACGTTGGGACGTTCAGCCCCAGCATTTT. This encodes CAWSVRWDVQPQHF. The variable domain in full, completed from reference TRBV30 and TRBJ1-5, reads SQTIHQWPATLVQPVGSPLSLECTVEGTSNPNLYWYRQAAGRGLQLLFYSVGIGQISSEVPQNLSASRPQDRQFILSSKKLLLSDSGFYLCAWSVRWDVQPQHFGDGTRLSIL.

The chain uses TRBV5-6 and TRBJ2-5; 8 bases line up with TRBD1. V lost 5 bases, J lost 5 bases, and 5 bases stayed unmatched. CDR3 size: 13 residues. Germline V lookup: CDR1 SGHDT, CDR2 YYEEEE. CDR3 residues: CASRKTGVETQYF. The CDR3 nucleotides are TGTGCCAGCAGGAAGACAGGGGTGGAGACCCAGTACTTC.

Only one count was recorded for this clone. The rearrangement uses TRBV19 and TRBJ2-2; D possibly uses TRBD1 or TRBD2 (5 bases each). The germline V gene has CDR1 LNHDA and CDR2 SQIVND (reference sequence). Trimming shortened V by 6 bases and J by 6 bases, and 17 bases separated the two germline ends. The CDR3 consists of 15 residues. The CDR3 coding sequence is TGTGCCAGTAGGGGACGGGGCGGTCCCCCCGGGGAGCTGTTTTTT. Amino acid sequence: CASRGRGGPPGELFF.

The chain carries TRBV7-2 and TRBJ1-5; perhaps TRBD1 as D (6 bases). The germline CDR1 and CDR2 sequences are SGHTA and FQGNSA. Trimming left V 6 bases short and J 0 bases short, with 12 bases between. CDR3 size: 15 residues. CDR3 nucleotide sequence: TGTGCCAGCAGACCACAGGGAAATAGCAATCAGCCCCAGCATTTT. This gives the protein CASRPQGNSNQPQHF.

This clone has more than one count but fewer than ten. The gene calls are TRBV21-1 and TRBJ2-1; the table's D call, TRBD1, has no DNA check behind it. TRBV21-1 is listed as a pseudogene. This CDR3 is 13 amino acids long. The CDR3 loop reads CASSKDNYNEQFF. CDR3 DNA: TGTGCCAGCAGCAAAGACAACTACAATGAGCAGTTCTTC.

The CDR3 DNA sequence: TGTGCCAGCAGCACCACAGATACGCAGTATTTT. The encoded protein is CASSTTDTQYF. The chain has TRBV28 and TRBJ2-3; D not certain. V was pared by 6 bases and J by 2 bases, with 3 bases between. Germline loops: CDR1 MDHEN, CDR2 SYDVKM. This CDR3 comprises 11 residues.

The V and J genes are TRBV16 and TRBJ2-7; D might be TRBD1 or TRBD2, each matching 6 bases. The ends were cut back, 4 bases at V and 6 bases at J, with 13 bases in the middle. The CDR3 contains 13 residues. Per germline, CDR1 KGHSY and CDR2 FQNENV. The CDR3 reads CASSPQRGAEQYF. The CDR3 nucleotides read TGTGCCAGCAGCCCCCAAAGGGGGGCCGAGCAGTACTTC. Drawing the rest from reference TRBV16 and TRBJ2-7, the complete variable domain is GEEVAQTPKHLVRGEGQKAKLYCAPIKGHSYVFWYQQVLKNEFKFLISFQNENVFDETGMPKERFSAKCLPNSPCSLEIQATKLEDSAVYFCASSPQRGAEQYFGPGTRLTVT.

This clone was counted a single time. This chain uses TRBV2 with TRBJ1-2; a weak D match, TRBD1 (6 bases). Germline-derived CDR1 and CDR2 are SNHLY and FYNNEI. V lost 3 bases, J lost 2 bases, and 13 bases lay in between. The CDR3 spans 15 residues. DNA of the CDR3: TGTGCCAGCAGTGAGAAGGGGGGGGAAAACTATGGCTACACCTTC. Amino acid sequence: CASSEKGGENYGYTF.

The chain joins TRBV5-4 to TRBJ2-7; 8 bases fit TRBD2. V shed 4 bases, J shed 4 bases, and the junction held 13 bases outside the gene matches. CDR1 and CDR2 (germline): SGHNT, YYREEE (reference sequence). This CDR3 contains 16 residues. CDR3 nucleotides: TGTGCCAGCAGCCAAGATCCAGCGGGAGTCCCATACGAGCAGTACTTC. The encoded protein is CASSQDPAGVPYEQYF.

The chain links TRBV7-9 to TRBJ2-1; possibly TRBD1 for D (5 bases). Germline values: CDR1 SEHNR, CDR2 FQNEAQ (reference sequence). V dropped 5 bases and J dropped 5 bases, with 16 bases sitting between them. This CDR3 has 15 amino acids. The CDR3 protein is CASSPPYRMNNEQFF. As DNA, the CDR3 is TGTGCCAGCAGCCCCCCTTACAGGATGAACAATGAGCAGTTCTTC.

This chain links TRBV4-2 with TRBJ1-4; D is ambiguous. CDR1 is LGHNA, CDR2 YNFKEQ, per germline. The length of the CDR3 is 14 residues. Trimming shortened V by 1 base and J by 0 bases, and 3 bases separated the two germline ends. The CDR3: CASSQGATNEKLFF. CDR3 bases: TGTGCCAGCAGCCAAGGTGCAACTAATGAAAAACTGTTTTTT.

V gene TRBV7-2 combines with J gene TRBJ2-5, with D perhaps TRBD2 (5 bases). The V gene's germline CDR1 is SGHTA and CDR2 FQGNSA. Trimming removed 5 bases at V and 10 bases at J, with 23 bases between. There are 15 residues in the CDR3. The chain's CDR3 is CASSHGAVARASQYF. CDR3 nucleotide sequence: TGTGCCAGCAGCCACGGAGCGGTAGCCCGGGCGAGCCAGTACTTC.

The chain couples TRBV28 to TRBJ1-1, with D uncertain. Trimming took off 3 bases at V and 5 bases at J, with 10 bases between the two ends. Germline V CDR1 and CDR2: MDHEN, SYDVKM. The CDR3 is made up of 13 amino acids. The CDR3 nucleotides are TGTGCCAGCAGTTTCGGATTTCGGACTGAAGCTTTCTTT. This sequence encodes CASSFGFRTEAFF.